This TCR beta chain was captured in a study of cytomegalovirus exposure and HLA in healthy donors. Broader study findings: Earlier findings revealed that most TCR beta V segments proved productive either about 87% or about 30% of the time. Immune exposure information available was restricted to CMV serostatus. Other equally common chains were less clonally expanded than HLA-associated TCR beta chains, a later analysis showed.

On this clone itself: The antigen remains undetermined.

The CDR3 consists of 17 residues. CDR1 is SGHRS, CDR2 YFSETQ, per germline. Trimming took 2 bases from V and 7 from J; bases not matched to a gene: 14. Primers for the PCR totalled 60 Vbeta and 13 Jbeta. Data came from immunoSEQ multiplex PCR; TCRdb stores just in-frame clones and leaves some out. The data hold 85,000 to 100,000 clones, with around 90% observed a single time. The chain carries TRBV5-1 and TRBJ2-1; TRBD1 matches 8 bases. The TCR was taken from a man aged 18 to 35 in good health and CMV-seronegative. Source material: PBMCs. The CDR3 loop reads CASSFNGGRGLWNEQFF. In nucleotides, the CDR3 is TGCGCCAGCAGCTTCAATGGTGGCAGGGGGCTTTGGAATGAGCAGTTCTTC. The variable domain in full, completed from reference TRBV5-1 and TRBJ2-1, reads KAGVTQTPRYLIKTRGQQVTLSCSPISGHRSVSWYQQTPGQGLQFLFEYFSETQRNKGNFPGRFSGRQFSNSRSEMNVSTLELGDSALYLCASSFNGGRGLWNEQFFGPGTRLTVL.